This TCR beta chain was obtained from a study of radiotherapy plus CTLA-4 blockade in lung cancer. About the research overall: Disease control was present in 30% to 40% of patients, and objective responses in about 18%.

Data came from immunoSEQ multiplex PCR; TCRdb stores just in-frame clones and leaves some out. This sample carries some 74,000 clones, more than 75% of them seen once, and the ten largest clones take around 7.1%. Trimming left V 0 bases short and J 5 bases short, with 11 bases between. Germline CDR1 is SGHRS and CDR2 is YFSETQ. This CDR3 is 14 amino acids long. This clonotype was sampled from a human donor with non-small cell lung cancer who had a complete response to radiotherapy plus ipilimumab. The chain links TRBV5-1 to TRBJ1-1; a weak D match, TRBD1 (5 bases). Source: peripheral blood, taken from a patient treated with radiotherapy plus ipilimumab. The CDR3 loop reads CASSLVSGGTEAFF. DNA of the CDR3: TGCGCCAGCAGCTTGGTTTCGGGGGGAACTGAAGCTTTCTTT.